The text below deals with one TCR beta chain. The sample originates from a study of T cell changes during pregnancy in multiple sclerosis. TCRdb keeps only in-frame clones here, not all; method: immunoSEQ multiplex PCR. This table holds tens of thousands of clones, around 94% found once. This CDR3 has 14 residues. The V end lost 4 bases, the J end lost 8 bases, and 16 bases lay between the germline ends. Germline V gene sequence: CDR1 SGHDT, CDR2 YYEEEE. V gene TRBV5-6 combines with J gene TRBJ2-1, with D possibly TRBD2 on 7 matching bases. The material was peripheral blood, obtained in the third trimester of pregnancy. The clonotype comes from a female donor with multiple sclerosis, enrolled in a pregnancy study. CDR3 nucleotides: TGTGCCAGCAGCATAGGGGGGAGGGCCTATGAGCAGTTCTTC. It translates to CASSIGGRAYEQFF.